Below are 11 T cell receptor beta chains sequenced from a single sample in a study of shared clonotypes between healthy human individuals. Sequencing used immunoSEQ multiplex PCR; TCRdb keeps in-frame clones, though not all of them. In the table there are about 700,000 clones, 74% of which are singletons. The specimen was memory CD4+ T cells sorted from blood. Subset: CD45RA-negative fraction. These receptor sequences come from a woman in her twenties or thirties in good health.

This clone has a handful of counts. Here the CDR3 reads CASSVGLAGDSYNEQFF. DNA for the CDR3: TGTGCCAGCAGCGTAGGTCTAGCGGGAGACTCCTACAATGAGCAGTTCTTC. The rearrangement uses TRBV9 and TRBJ2-1; 10 bases are shared with TRBD2. Germline assignment: CDR1 SGDLS and CDR2 YYNGEE. The junction had 3 bases not matched to a gene; V was cut back by 0 bases and J by 0 bases. CDR3 length equals 17 residues.

This chain uses TRBV5-1 with TRBJ2-1; 10 positions agree with TRBD2. Losses at the gene ends were 3 bases for V and 8 bases for J; bases not matched to a gene: 5. Germline loops: CDR1 SGHRS, CDR2 YFSETQ. This CDR3 region has 14 residues. The CDR3 bases are TGCGCCAGCAGCTCCCGGACTAGCGGCGATGAGCAGTTCTTC. It translates to CASSSRTSGDEQFF.

This clone was observed a few times. The gene calls are TRBV27 and TRBJ2-3; a weak D match, TRBD2 (5 bases). Per germline, CDR1 MNHEY and CDR2 SMNVEV (reference sequence). V lost 4 bases to trimming and J lost 7 bases, with 21 bases between them. The CDR3 is 16 amino acids. This CDR3 reads CASSSPVARGVNTQYF. CDR3 coding DNA: TGTGCCAGCAGTTCCCCGGTAGCGAGAGGCGTGAATACGCAGTATTTT.

This clone was seen only once. The V and J genes are TRBV5-1 and TRBJ2-1; possibly TRBD1 or TRBD2 for D (5 bases each). V dropped 4 bases and J dropped 3 bases, with 11 bases sitting between them. The CDR3 consists of 14 residues. Germline CDR1 is SGHRS and CDR2 is YFSETQ. The CDR3 nucleotides are TGCGCCAGCAGCCACCGGGACCACTACAATGAGCAGTTCTTC. Its translation is CASSHRDHYNEQFF.

This chain connects TRBV18 to TRBJ1-1; D is ambiguous. CDR3 length: 15 amino acids. The V and J ends lost 0 bases and 6 bases respectively, with 14 bases between them. Germline V gives CDR1 KGHSH, CDR2 LQKENI. The CDR3 DNA follows: TGTGCCAGCTCACCACCCGCAACAAAGAGGTCTGAAGCTTTCTTT. Protein product: CASSPPATKRSEAFF.

The rearrangement links TRBV10-3 to TRBJ2-2; no reliable D call. CDR3 length: 15 amino acids. Germline loops: CDR1 ENHRY, CDR2 SYGVKD. The V end was cut by 2 bases, the J end by 8 bases, with 15 bases between. The chain's CDR3 is CAISEQKTLGGELFF. CDR3 DNA: TGTGCCATCAGTGAGCAAAAGACCCTCGGGGGGGAGCTGTTTTTT.

This rearrangement joins TRBV14 to TRBJ1-1, with D possibly matching TRBD1 (6 bases). From germline, CDR1 is SGHDN and CDR2 FVKESK. There are 13 residues in the CDR3. Between the trimmed V and J ends, which lost 1 base and 12 bases, there was a span of 15 bases. The CDR3 DNA follows: TGTGCCAGCAGCCAAGGGCCGGGGGCGCCTCCTTTCTTT. Translated, it gives CASSQGPGAPPFF. Complete variable domain (other parts from reference TRBV14 and TRBJ1-1): EAGVTQFPSHSVIEKGQTVTLRCDPISGHDNLYWYRRVMGKEIKFLLHFVKESKQDESGMPNNRFLAERTGGTYSTLKVQPAELEDSGVYFCASSQGPGAPPFFGQGTRLTVV.

This clone was observed a few times. The chain joins TRBV14 to TRBJ1-5; a weak D match, TRBD1 (5 bases). In germline, CDR1 is SGHDN, CDR2 FVKESK. The CDR3 is made up of 12 amino acids. Trimming removed 4 bases at V and 6 bases at J, with 7 bases between. The CDR3 DNA reads as TGTGCCAGCAGCCGAGGGGTTCAGCCCCAGCATTTT. Amino acids: CASSRGVQPQHF.

The V call is TRBV5-1, the J call TRBJ2-1; no definite D call. This CDR3 is built from 14 residues. Germline assignment: CDR1 SGHRS and CDR2 YFSETQ. Trimming took 6 bases from V and 5 from J, leaving 15 bases between them. CDR3 nucleotides: TGCGCCAGCAAGGTCGGTCCGGTTAACAATGAGCAGTTCTTC. Translating it yields CASKVGPVNNEQFF.

The count of this clone is one. This rearrangement joins TRBV27 to TRBJ2-2, with D perhaps TRBD1 or TRBD2 (6 bases each). The CDR3 runs 16 residues. V was pared by 1 base and J by 3 bases, with 12 bases between. Germline loops: CDR1 MNHEY, CDR2 SMNVEV (reference sequence). The CDR3: CASSLYRGLDTGELFF. CDR3 DNA: TGTGCCAGCAGTTTATATCGGGGGCTGGACACCGGGGAGCTGTTTTTT.

V usage is TRBV6-6 and J usage is TRBJ2-7; TRBD2 matches at 9 bases. V was pared by 8 bases and J by 6 bases, with 8 bases of the junction left unmatched. Looked up from germline, CDR1 is MNHNY and CDR2 is SVGAGI (reference sequence). This CDR3 contains 13 residues. CDR3 sequence: CASRMWREGEQYF. The CDR3 coding sequence is TGTGCCAGCCGGATGTGGCGGGAGGGCGAGCAGTACTTC.